The 17 T cell receptor beta chains in this list originate from one sample, sequenced in a study of CD8+ T cells in alopecia areata. Extracted RNA was reverse transcribed into cDNA, the sequencing template. Measured with immunoSEQ multiplex PCR; TCRdb has only the in-frame clones, and not every one. The sample gives 150,000 or so clones, about 51% of which show up once; roughly a fifth is in the top ten. The source material was CD8+ T cells sorted from blood, sampled at week 0. Receptor source: a human donor with alopecia areata.

This rearrangement joins TRBV4-3 to TRBJ2-7, with 11 bases identical to TRBD2. The CDR3 has 15 amino acids. The germline V gene encodes CDR1 LGHNA and CDR2 YSLEER. V was pared by 4 bases and J by 4 bases, with 6 bases of the junction left unmatched. CDR3: CASSPGTSGFYEQYF. CDR3 coding DNA: TGCGCCAGCAGCCCGGGGACTAGCGGATTTTACGAGCAGTACTTC.

This chain connects TRBV2 to TRBJ2-7; 8 bases agree with TRBD1. This CDR3 comprises 13 residues. Unmatched junction bases numbered 7, after V lost 10 bases and J lost 2 bases. CDR1 and CDR2 from the germline V gene are SNHLY and FYNNEI. The CDR3 loop is CATLGQATYEQYF. In nucleotides, the CDR3 is TGTGCCACCCTGGGACAGGCGACCTACGAGCAGTACTTC.

The chain combines TRBV9 with TRBJ2-3, with TRBD2 identical over 10 bases. The CDR3 covers 17 residues. Looked up from germline, CDR1 is SGDLS and CDR2 is YYNGEE. The junction had 9 bases not matched to a gene; V was cut back by 3 bases and J by 2 bases. The CDR3 loop is CASSDPHSGGITDTQYF. The CDR3 coding sequence is TGTGCCAGCAGCGACCCCCATAGCGGGGGGATCACAGATACGCAGTATTTT.

The chain is built from TRBV29-1 and TRBJ1-3; no clear D gene. Germline values: CDR1 SQVTM, CDR2 ANQGSEA. V gave up 1 base and J gave up 7 bases, with 8 bases separating them. The CDR3 sequence is 12 residues long. The CDR3: CSVEGEINTIYF. The CDR3 coding sequence is TGCAGCGTTGAAGGAGAAATTAACACCATATATTTT. The full variable domain, its missing parts supplied by reference TRBV29-1 and TRBJ1-3, is SAVISQKPSRDICQRGTSLTIQCQVDSQVTMMFWYRQQPGQSLTLIATANQGSEATYESGFVIDKFPISRPNLTFSTLTVSNMSPEDSSIYLCSVEGEINTIYFGEGSWLTVV.

Only a few counts were recorded for this clone. The V call is TRBV13, the J call TRBJ2-5; 10 bases are shared with TRBD1. The V segment lost 4 bases and the J segment 3 bases; nucleotides outside the gene matches: 2. Germline lookup yields CDR1 PRHDT and CDR2 FYEKMQ (reference sequence). The CDR3 has 14 amino acids. CDR3 sequence reads: CASSWGTGEETQYF. The CDR3 region has the DNA TGTGCCAGCAGCTGGGGGACAGGGGAAGAGACCCAGTACTTC. The variable domain in full, with the rest retrieved from reference TRBV13 and TRBJ2-5, is AAGVIQSPRHLIKEKRETATLKCYPIPRHDTVYWYQQGPGQDPQFLISFYEKMQSDKGSIPDRFSAQQFSDYHSELNMSSLELGDSALYFCASSWGTGEETQYFGPGTRLLVL.

This clone was seen a handful of times. V gene TRBV30 combines with J gene TRBJ2-2, with D uncertain. Germline lookup yields CDR1 GTSNPN and CDR2 SVGIG (reference sequence). The CDR3 sequence is 14 residues long. The V end was cut by 1 base, the J end by 1 base, with 7 bases between. The CDR3 spells CAWSEAGNTGELFF. The CDR3 nucleotides read TGTGCCTGGAGTGAAGCCGGGAACACCGGGGAGCTGTTTTTT.

This chain connects TRBV7-8 to TRBJ1-5; maybe TRBD1 (5 bases). V lost 0 bases and J lost 0, with 12 bases in between. The CDR3 has 17 residues. From germline, CDR1 is SGHVS and CDR2 FQNEAQ. This chain's CDR3 is CASSLAFRENSNQPQHF. Here the CDR3 DNA reads TGTGCCAGCAGCTTAGCTTTCAGGGAGAATAGCAATCAGCCCCAGCATTTT.

The rearrangement joins TRBV13 to TRBJ2-3, with TRBD1 identical over 7 bases. The CDR3 totals 14 residues. J was trimmed by 5 bases and V by 4 bases; bases with no gene match: 6. Germline CDR1 is PRHDT and CDR2 is FYEKMQ (reference sequence). The CDR3 spells CASSSQGSRDTQYF. The DNA of the CDR3 is TGTGCCAGCAGCTCACAGGGGAGTCGAGATACGCAGTATTTT.

The V gene is TRBV19, the J gene TRBJ2-1; TRBD2 matches 10 bases. The V segment lost 3 bases and the J segment 2 bases; nucleotides outside the gene matches: 1. This CDR3 comprises 15 residues. Germline V gene data show CDR1 as LNHDA and CDR2 as SQIVND (reference sequence). The CDR3 spells CASSITSGAYNEQFF. CDR3 DNA sequence: TGTGCCAGTAGTATCACTAGCGGGGCCTACAATGAGCAGTTCTTC.

In this sample, this clone turned up a few times. J is TRBJ2-2 and V is TRBV29-1, with 7 bases lining up with TRBD1. CDR3 length: 12 amino acids. CDR1 SQVTM and CDR2 ANQGSEA come from the germline V gene. After removal of 4 bases from V and 8 bases from J, the junction contained 4 bases not matched to a gene. The CDR3: CSVGTGGGELFF. The CDR3 coding sequence is TGCAGCGTTGGGACAGGCGGTGGGGAGCTGTTTTTT.

V usage is TRBV5-6 and J usage is TRBJ2-7; D gene uncertain. CDR3 length: 12 amino acids. Germline V CDR1 and CDR2: SGHDT, YYEEEE. The V and J ends lost 0 bases and 7 bases respectively, with 8 bases between them. The CDR3 reads CASSLALTEQYF. In DNA form, the CDR3 reads TGTGCCAGCAGCTTGGCGCTGACGGAGCAGTACTTC.

Regarding this clone: A far bigger clonotype differs at one base, so this is likely a read error. V usage is TRBV7-2 and J usage is TRBJ1-1, with unresolved D. Germline CDR1 reads SGHTA; CDR2 reads FQGNSA. Trimming left V 2 bases short and J 6 bases short, with 4 bases between. The CDR3 covers 11 residues. This CDR3 is CASSLSPEAFF. CDR3 coding DNA: TGTGCCAGCAGCTTATCCCCTGAAGCTTTCTTT.

This clone was recorded a few times. This chain joins TRBV13 and TRBJ1-1; no firm D call. This CDR3 contains 12 residues. Germline values: CDR1 PRHDT, CDR2 FYEKMQ (reference sequence). Trimming removed 3 bases at V and 11 bases at J, with 13 bases between. CDR3 sequence (DNA): TGTGCCAGCAGCTTGAGCGGGGTCGTGGCTTTCTTT. Encoded protein: CASSLSGVVAFF.

This clone showed up just a few times. The chain links TRBV29-1 to TRBJ1-1; D unclear. The CDR3 is made up of 11 amino acids. The germline V gene encodes CDR1 SQVTM and CDR2 ANQGSEA. Deletions cut 4 bases from V and 6 bases from J, with 9 bases between. CDR3 DNA: TGCAGCGTTGTTTTCGGCCCTGAAGCTTTCTTT. As protein: CSVVFGPEAFF.

This chain uses TRBV11-2 with TRBJ1-3; a possible D gene is TRBD1 (5 bases). CDR1 is SGHAT, CDR2 FQNNGV, per germline. The germline V and J ends were trimmed by 3 bases and 0 bases, with 18 bases remaining between them. The CDR3 has 18 amino acids. The CDR3 nucleotides are TGTGCCAGCAGCTTGGCGAGGATTGGGGCTTTCTCTGGAAACACCATATATTTT. Its translation: CASSLARIGAFSGNTIYF. Full variable domain (rest looked up from reference TRBV11-2 and TRBJ1-3): EAGVAQSPRYKIIEKRQSVAFWCNPISGHATLYWYQQILGQGPKLLIQFQNNGVVDDSQLPKDRFSAERLKGVDSTLKIQPAKLEDSAVYLCASSLARIGAFSGNTIYFGEGSWLTVV.

This clone was detected a few times. This chain connects TRBV7-9 to TRBJ1-2; D not certain. Trimming shortened V by 5 bases and J by 4 bases, and 11 bases separated the two germline ends. CDR1 is SEHNR and CDR2 is FQNEAQ in the germline V gene (reference sequence). CDR3 size: 13 residues. Here the CDR3 DNA reads TGTGCCAGCAGCCCTACAGATATCTATGGCTACACCTTC. Its protein is CASSPTDIYGYTF. The full variable domain, completed using reference TRBV7-9 and TRBJ1-2, is DTGVSQNPRHKITKRGQNVTFRCDPISEHNRLYWYRQTLGQGPEFLTYFQNEAQLEKSRLLSDRFSAERPKGSFSTLEIQRTEQGDSAMYLCASSPTDIYGYTFGSGTRLTVV.

This chain links TRBV13 with TRBJ1-2; D ambiguous. Trimming cost V 3 bases and J 8 bases, with 7 bases left between them. Germline V gives CDR1 PRHDT, CDR2 FYEKMQ (reference sequence). This CDR3 comprises 11 residues. CDR3 protein: CASSLEGGYTF. As DNA, the CDR3 is TGTGCCAGCAGCTTGGAAGGCGGCTACACCTTC. The full variable domain, with the rest looked up from reference TRBV13 and TRBJ1-2, is AAGVIQSPRHLIKEKRETATLKCYPIPRHDTVYWYQQGPGQDPQFLISFYEKMQSDKGSIPDRFSAQQFSDYHSELNMSSLELGDSALYFCASSLEGGYTFGSGTRLTVV.